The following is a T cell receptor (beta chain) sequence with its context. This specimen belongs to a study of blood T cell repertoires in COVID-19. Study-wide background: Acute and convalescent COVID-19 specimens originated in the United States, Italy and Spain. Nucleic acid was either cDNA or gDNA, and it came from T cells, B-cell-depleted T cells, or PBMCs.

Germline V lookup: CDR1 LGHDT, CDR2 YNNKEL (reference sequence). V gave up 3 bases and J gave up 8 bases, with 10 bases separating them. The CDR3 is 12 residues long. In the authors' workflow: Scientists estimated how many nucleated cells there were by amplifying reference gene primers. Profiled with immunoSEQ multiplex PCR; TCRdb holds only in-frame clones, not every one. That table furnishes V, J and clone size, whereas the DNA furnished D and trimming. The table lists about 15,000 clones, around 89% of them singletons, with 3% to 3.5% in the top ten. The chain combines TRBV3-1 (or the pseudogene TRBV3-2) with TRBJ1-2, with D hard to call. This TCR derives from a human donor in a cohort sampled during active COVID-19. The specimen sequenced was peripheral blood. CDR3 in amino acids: CASSHGLEGYTF. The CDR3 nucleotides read TGTGCCAGCAGCCATGGCCTCGAAGGCTACACCTTC.